The 21 T cell receptor beta chains below were found in one sample sequenced in a study of CD4+ T cells in melanoma. Some clones are missing from TCRdb's copy, which holds only in-frame ones; the method was immunoSEQ multiplex PCR. The sample carries 18,000 or so clones, 81% recorded once. Sequenced input: cells from a culture (not recorded whether cultured in vitro). The receptors were gathered from a human donor with melanoma.

The gene calls are TRBV30 and TRBJ2-7; 10 bases line up with TRBD2. The CDR3 spans 15 residues. V shed 3 bases, J shed 6 bases, and the junction held 11 bases outside the gene matches. Germline-derived CDR1 and CDR2 are GTSNPN and SVGIG (reference sequence). As DNA, the CDR3 is TGTGCCTGGAGCGGTATGACTAGCGGGTTGGGCGAGCAGTACTTC. Its translation: CAWSGMTSGLGEQYF.

The V gene is TRBV27, the J gene TRBJ2-1, with 11 bases matching TRBD1. Germline trimming cut 0 bases from V and 7 bases from J; bases unmatched to any gene: 5. Germline V lookup: CDR1 MNHEY, CDR2 SMNVEV (reference sequence). The CDR3 sequence is 16 residues long. The CDR3, as DNA: TGTGCCAGCAGTTTATCGAGAGGACAGGGGGCGAATGAGCAGTTCTTC. This translates into CASSLSRGQGANEQFF.

This chain joins TRBV11-2 and TRBJ2-7; TRBD1 matches 10 bases. The J segment lost 3 bases and the V segment lost 4 bases, leaving 6 bases of the junction unmatched. The CDR3 loop spans 15 amino acids. Germline CDR1 and CDR2: SGHAT and FQNNGV. The CDR3 DNA reads as TGTGCCAGCAGCTCCCGACAGGGGGCGTTCTACGAGCAGTACTTC. Amino acids: CASSSRQGAFYEQYF.

This chain connects TRBV18 to TRBJ2-2; D unresolved. Germline lookup yields CDR1 KGHSH and CDR2 LQKENI. The CDR3 is 16 amino acids. Trimming took 1 base from V and 0 from J, leaving 9 bases between them. CDR3 DNA sequence: TGTGCCAGCTCACCACGCAAGGCATCGAACACCGGGGAGCTGTTTTTT. It encodes CASSPRKASNTGELFF.

The gene calls are TRBV7-9 and TRBJ2-1; the D call may be TRBD1 or TRBD2 (5 bases each). Germline V CDR1 and CDR2: SEHNR, FQNEAQ (reference sequence). The length of the CDR3 is 15 residues. V lost 5 bases to trimming and J lost 1 base, with 12 bases between them. The CDR3 DNA sequence: TGTGCCAGCAGCCCCGGGGCGCAATCCTACAATGAGCAGTTCTTC. It codes for CASSPGAQSYNEQFF.

The rearrangement uses TRBV27 and TRBJ2-3, with D tentatively TRBD1 or TRBD2 (5 bases each). CDR1 and CDR2 from the germline V gene are MNHEY and SMNVEV (reference sequence). V lost 3 bases to trimming and J lost 3 bases, with 13 bases between them. The CDR3 is 15 residues long. Here the CDR3 reads CASSFTRGGTDTQYF. The DNA of the CDR3 is TGTGCCAGCAGTTTTACTAGGGGCGGAACAGATACGCAGTATTTT.

This chain links TRBV19 with TRBJ2-5, with D unresolved. This CDR3 is built from 14 residues. The V gene's germline CDR1 is LNHDA and CDR2 SQIVND (reference sequence). The V end lost 8 bases, the J end lost 0 bases, and 13 bases lay between the germline ends. CDR3 protein: CASSKMPYQETQYF. CDR3 nucleotide sequence: TGTGCCAGTTCCAAGATGCCGTACCAAGAGACCCAGTACTTC. Complete variable domain (other parts from reference TRBV19 and TRBJ2-5): DGGITQSPKYLFRKEGQNVTLSCEQNLNHDAMYWYRQDPGQGLRLIYYSQIVNDFQKGDIAEGYSVSREKKESFPLTVTSAQKNPTAFYLCASSKMPYQETQYFGPGTRLLVL.

The chain combines TRBV5-1 with TRBJ1-1, with unresolved D. CDR1 is SGHRS, CDR2 YFSETQ, per germline. V gave up 4 bases and J gave up 10 bases, with 14 bases separating them. This CDR3 region has 12 residues. DNA for the CDR3: TGCGCCAGCAGCCCCGGCGACCTTGGAGCTTTCTTT. This gives the protein CASSPGDLGAFF.

The chain has TRBV11-2 and TRBJ2-1; 14 nucleotides agree with TRBD2. CDR1 and CDR2 from the germline V gene are SGHAT and FQNNGV. The CDR3 is made up of 16 amino acids. V was pared by 2 bases and J by 7 bases, with 4 bases of the junction left unmatched. CDR3 DNA: TGTGCCAGCAGCTTACTGACTAGCGGGGGGGCAAATGAGCAGTTCTTC. As protein: CASSLLTSGGANEQFF.

The rearrangement links TRBV18 to TRBJ1-2; no definite D call. The CDR3 loop spans 16 amino acids. V was shortened by 3 bases and J by 2 bases, with 16 bases between the two germline ends. Germline V gives CDR1 KGHSH, CDR2 LQKENI. CDR3 residues: CASSPTPTSGNYGYTF. The CDR3 coding sequence is TGTGCCAGCTCACCGACACCCACGTCGGGGAACTATGGCTACACCTTC.

V gene TRBV5-4 combines with J gene TRBJ2-1; maybe TRBD1 (6 bases). CDR1 is SGHNT and CDR2 is YYREEE in the germline V gene (reference sequence). The V and J ends lost 4 bases and 10 bases respectively, with 12 bases between them. This CDR3 has 12 amino acids. The CDR3 is CASSPGTREQFF. The CDR3 DNA reads as TGTGCCAGCAGCCCCGGGACAAGAGAGCAGTTCTTC.

This chain connects TRBV27 to TRBJ1-1; D call uncertain. This CDR3 contains 15 residues. Germline V lookup: CDR1 MNHEY, CDR2 SMNVEV (reference sequence). V lost 3 bases to trimming and J lost 1 base, with 12 bases between them. The CDR3 DNA is TGTGCCAGCAGTTTGACGGGCCTGGGGAACACTGAAGCTTTCTTT. Protein: CASSLTGLGNTEAFF.

This chain uses TRBV4-1 with TRBJ1-6, with a tentative D call TRBD1 (6 bases). Germline loops: CDR1 MGHRA, CDR2 YSYEKL. V lost 0 bases to trimming and J lost 2 bases, with 8 bases between them. This CDR3 comprises 16 residues. CDR3 coding DNA: TGCGCCAGCAGCCAAGATAGGACAGCCTATAATTCACCCCTCCACTTT. Its protein product is CASSQDRTAYNSPLHF.

This rearrangement joins TRBV30 to TRBJ2-1; D not resolved. The V gene lost 4 bases and the J gene lost 4 bases, with 8 bases spanning the gap. From germline, CDR1 is GTSNPN and CDR2 SVGIG (reference sequence). The CDR3 spans 12 residues. The CDR3 DNA is TGTGCCTGGAATAAAGGGTACAATGAGCAGTTCTTC. It codes for CAWNKGYNEQFF.

The chain uses TRBV5-1 and TRBJ1-6; 8 bases align to TRBD1. Trimming removed 3 bases from V and 0 bases from J; junction bases left unmatched: 5. This CDR3 is built from 17 residues. In germline, CDR1 is SGHRS, CDR2 YFSETQ. CDR3 in amino acids: CASSYGQGDSYNSPLHF. The CDR3 DNA reads as TGCGCCAGCAGCTACGGACAGGGCGACTCCTATAATTCACCCCTCCACTTT.

In its sample, this clone was seen once. V is TRBV5-1 and J is TRBJ2-7, with 7 bases fitting TRBD1. Unmatched junction bases numbered 4, after V lost 4 bases and J lost 3 bases. This CDR3 has 13 amino acids. Germline-derived CDR1 and CDR2 are SGHRS and YFSETQ. CDR3 nucleotide sequence: TGCGCCAGCAGCGTAGACAGGGTCTACGAGCAGTACTTC. As protein: CASSVDRVYEQYF.

The gene calls are TRBV5-1 and TRBJ2-2, with TRBD2 matching 10 bases. Germline CDR1 is SGHRS and CDR2 is YFSETQ. V shed 4 bases, J shed 3 bases, and the junction held 3 bases outside the gene matches. The CDR3 length is 15 residues. CDR3 in DNA: TGCGCCAGCAGCACCGGACTAGCGGACACCGGGGAGCTGTTTTTT. Translating it yields CASSTGLADTGELFF.

The chain recombines TRBV6-1 with TRBJ1-6, with D perhaps matching TRBD1 (6 bases). Germline-derived CDR1 and CDR2 are MNHNS and SASEGT. The V end lost 6 bases, the J end lost 9 bases, and 15 bases lay between the germline ends. CDR3 size: 14 residues. In DNA, the CDR3 is TGTGCCAGCAGGAGGGCCGGGGGCGGTTCACCCCTCCACTTT. Amino acid sequence: CASRRAGGGSPLHF.

This chain links TRBV4-2 with TRBJ2-3; D is ambiguous. Germline-derived CDR1 and CDR2 are LGHNA and YNFKEQ. The CDR3 has 15 amino acids. V was cut by 2 bases and J by 4 bases, with 13 bases left in between. CDR3 amino acids: CASSQRFDTSDTQYF. The CDR3 DNA sequence: TGTGCCAGCAGCCAAAGATTCGACACCTCAGATACGCAGTATTTT.

This sequence joins TRBV18 and TRBJ1-4, with TRBD1 matching 8 bases. Germline lookup yields CDR1 KGHSH and CDR2 LQKENI. This CDR3 is built from 15 residues. J gave up 5 bases and V 6 bases, and 8 bases lay outside the gene matches. The DNA for the CDR3 is TGTGCCAGCTCCCGAGGGGACAGGTCGAATGAAAAACTGTTTTTT. This codes for CASSRGDRSNEKLFF.

The rearrangement joins TRBV11-2 to TRBJ2-1, with D perhaps matching TRBD2 (5 bases). The CDR3 totals 12 residues. Germline V gives CDR1 SGHAT, CDR2 FQNNGV. The V end was cut by 0 bases, the J end by 15 bases, with 12 bases between. The CDR3 DNA reads TGTGCCAGCAGCTTAGACGAGGGCGTTCCGTTCTTC. It is translated as CASSLDEGVPFF.